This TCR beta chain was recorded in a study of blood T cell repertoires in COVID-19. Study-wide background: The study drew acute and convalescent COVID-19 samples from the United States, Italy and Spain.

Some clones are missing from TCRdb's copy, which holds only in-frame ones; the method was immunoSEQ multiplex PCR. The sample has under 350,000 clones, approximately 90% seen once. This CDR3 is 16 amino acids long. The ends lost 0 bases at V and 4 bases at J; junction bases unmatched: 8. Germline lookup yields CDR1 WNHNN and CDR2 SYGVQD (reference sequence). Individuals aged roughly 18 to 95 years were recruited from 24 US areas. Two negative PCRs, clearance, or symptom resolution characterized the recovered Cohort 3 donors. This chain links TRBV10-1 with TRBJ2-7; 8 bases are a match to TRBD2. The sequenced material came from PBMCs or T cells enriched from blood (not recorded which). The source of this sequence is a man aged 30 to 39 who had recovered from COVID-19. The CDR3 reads CASSESGVAGRYEQYF. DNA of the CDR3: TGCGCCAGCAGTGAGTCGGGGGTAGCGGGACGGTACGAGCAGTACTTC.